Listed here are 8 T cell receptor beta chains from one sample, sequenced in a study of T cells in localized non-small cell lung cancer. The method was immunoSEQ multiplex PCR; TCRdb's version includes in-frame clones alone and lacks a portion of them. Of fewer than 1,200 clones listed, roughly 20% were seen once; the top ten hold 25% to 30%. The sequenced sample was normal lung tissue next to the tumor, obtained before any cancer treatment. Receptors were obtained from a male donor older than 55 with stage I lung adenocarcinoma.

CDR3 protein: CASMGPGAGELFF. CDR3 coding DNA: TGTGCCAGTATGGGGCCGGGCGCCGGGGAGCTGTTTTTT. V and J are TRBV19 and TRBJ2-2; a weak D match, TRBD1 (5 bases). Germline CDR1 and CDR2: LNHDA and SQIVND (reference sequence). CDR3 size: 13 residues. The V end lost 7 bases, the J end lost 6 bases, and 12 bases lay between the germline ends. The entire variable domain, with the rest obtained from reference TRBV19 and TRBJ2-2, is as follows: DGGITQSPKYLFRKEGQNVTLSCEQNLNHDAMYWYRQDPGQGLRLIYYSQIVNDFQKGDIAEGYSVSREKKESFPLTVTSAQKNPTAFYLCASMGPGAGELFFGEGSRLTVL.

This chain joins TRBV5-1 and TRBJ2-7; no clear D. Trimming took off 5 bases at V and 0 bases at J, with 15 bases between the two ends. The CDR3 runs 15 residues. Germline CDR1 SGHRS, CDR2 YFSETQ. CDR3 sequence (DNA): TGCGCCAGCAGATCCCAGCCGGGTTACTCCTACGAGCAGTACTTC. Translation: CASRSQPGYSYEQYF. The variable domain in full, completed from reference TRBV5-1 and TRBJ2-7, reads KAGVTQTPRYLIKTRGQQVTLSCSPISGHRSVSWYQQTPGQGLQFLFEYFSETQRNKGNFPGRFSGRQFSNSRSEMNVSTLELGDSALYLCASRSQPGYSYEQYFGPGTRLTVT.

This clone turned up a few times. The chain is built from TRBV11-3 and TRBJ2-1; D uncertain. The CDR3 covers 14 residues. V lost 3 bases and J lost 9, with 15 bases in between. Per the germline V gene, CDR1 is SGHNT and CDR2 is YENEEA. The DNA for the CDR3 is TGTGCCAGCAGCTTGGAAAAGCGTAGAGGTGAGCAGTTCTTC. It yields the protein CASSLEKRRGEQFF.

The J gene is TRBJ1-5, the V gene TRBV19; TRBD1 matches at 11 bases. V shed 7 bases, J shed 5 bases, and the junction held 4 bases outside the gene matches. The CDR3 consists of 14 residues. The germline V gene encodes CDR1 LNHDA and CDR2 SQIVND (reference sequence). The CDR3 loop reads CASTGTGGHQPQHF. For the CDR3, the DNA is TGTGCCAGTACCGGGACAGGGGGTCATCAGCCCCAGCATTTT. The full variable domain, with the rest looked up from reference TRBV19 and TRBJ1-5, is DGGITQSPKYLFRKEGQNVTLSCEQNLNHDAMYWYRQDPGQGLRLIYYSQIVNDFQKGDIAEGYSVSREKKESFPLTVTSAQKNPTAFYLCASTGTGGHQPQHFGDGTRLSIL.

The CDR3 is CASSLTPNTIYF. CDR3 coding DNA: TGTGCCAGCAGTTTAACCCCCAACACCATATATTTT. This chain connects TRBV28 to TRBJ1-3; D ambiguous. The CDR3 is 12 residues long. CDR1 and CDR2 from the germline V gene are MDHEN and SYDVKM. V was shortened by 2 bases and J by 7 bases, with 6 bases between the two germline ends.

This clone was counted a few times. The chain carries TRBV28 and TRBJ1-1; D call uncertain. The germline CDR1 and CDR2 sequences are MDHEN and SYDVKM. CDR3 size: 14 residues. V shed 4 bases and J shed 0 bases, with 9 bases lying between them. The CDR3 DNA sequence: TGTGCCAGCAGTTCGAGTTGGATGAACACTGAAGCTTTCTTT. Translated, it gives CASSSSWMNTEAFF.

Within the sample, this clone is large. The chain is built from TRBV11-3 and TRBJ1-1; D is uncertain. V was pared by 4 bases and J by 4 bases, with 13 bases between. Germline V gives CDR1 SGHNT, CDR2 YENEEA. This CDR3 region has 14 residues. CDR3 sequence (DNA): TGTGCCAGCAGCTCTTTCACCCTCGGCACTGAAGCTTTCTTT. Its protein is CASSSFTLGTEAFF.

This clone is deemed large. The V gene is TRBV6-8, the J gene TRBJ2-4; weak D call: TRBD1 (5 bases). Germline lookup yields CDR1 MNHGY and CDR2 SAAAGT. Trimming removed 0 bases at V and 14 bases at J, with 14 bases between. The CDR3 totals 13 residues. The CDR3 loop reads CASSYSGAQGEYF. The CDR3 DNA is TGTGCCAGCAGTTACTCTGGGGCACAAGGAGAGTACTTC.